This T cell receptor (beta chain) was sequenced during a study of T cells in Graves' hyperthyroidism and ophthalmopathy. Notes on the study in general: Ophthalmopathy and stable hyperthyroidism were separated by a 13 V-J model.

V lost 6 bases and J lost 9; bases outside the gene matches: 13. The CDR3 totals 15 residues. This clonotype was seen many times. No antigen is known for it. RNA transcripts yielded amplified TCR beta CDR3 regions. Using the HTBI primer set, a first-round RT-PCR was run on the TCR CDR3. Via MiXCR, TCRdb re-called the multiplex PCR reads, giving one row per CDR3 protein. The profile shows fewer than 400,000 distinct CDR3 sequences, approximately 17% of them singletons. The rearrangement links TRBV12-3 or TRBV12-4 to TRBJ2-1; 8 nucleotides align to TRBD2. The origin of this receptor is a young man with Graves' hyperthyroidism. The sample comprised blood. CDR3 DNA: TGTGCCAGCAGAAGTGAGCGGGAGTATAAGGGTGAGCAGTTCTTC. This gives the protein CASRSEREYKGEQFF.